This TCR beta chain originates from a study of patients and donors after allogeneic stem cell transplantation (TCRdb year 2020). CDR3 length: 13 amino acids, cysteine to phenylalanine. The read is trimmed to its CDR3 DNA, 39 bases read in frame from base 1. Trimming removed 2 bases from V and 6 bases from J, leaving 11 bases between the germline ends. CDR1 is given as SQVTM and CDR2 as ANQGSEA, both from the germline V gene. As concerns this clonotype: The antigen it recognizes is unknown. No clone much larger than this one lies a single base away; base qualities are absent.

Libraries were made using RT-PCR. This sample was sequenced with a NextSeq 550. In TCRdb, the public reads were trimmed at Q25 with fastp and aligned with MiXCR, with productive beta chains retained. Rows merge per CDR3 protein into single entries with the most common DNA and genes. For this sample the table gives about 110,000 distinct CDR3 sequences, of which 35% were detected only once. The ten top clones hold 27% of the sample. The V gene is TRBV29-1 and the J gene is TRBJ2-4, and the D gene may be TRBD2, 5 bases matching. Sequencing was performed on blood, either unsorted or a sorted T cell fraction (not recorded which). The TCR sequence derives from a human donor who was either an allogeneic HSCT recipient or a stem cell or donor lymphocyte infusion donor (not recorded which). It is not recorded whose cells these are; they may come from a transplant donor. The nucleotides read TGCAGCGTTGAACGGCCCAGCGGAAACATTCAGTACTTC. The translation is CSVERPSGNIQYF. Beyond the CDR3, the reference TRBV29-1 and TRBJ2-4 genes provide the residues; the full variable domain reads: SAVISQKPSRDICQRGTSLTIQCQVDSQVTMMFWYRQQPGQSLTLIATANQGSEATYESGFVIDKFPISRPNLTFSTLTVSNMSPEDSSIYLCSVERPSGNIQYFGAGTRLSVL.